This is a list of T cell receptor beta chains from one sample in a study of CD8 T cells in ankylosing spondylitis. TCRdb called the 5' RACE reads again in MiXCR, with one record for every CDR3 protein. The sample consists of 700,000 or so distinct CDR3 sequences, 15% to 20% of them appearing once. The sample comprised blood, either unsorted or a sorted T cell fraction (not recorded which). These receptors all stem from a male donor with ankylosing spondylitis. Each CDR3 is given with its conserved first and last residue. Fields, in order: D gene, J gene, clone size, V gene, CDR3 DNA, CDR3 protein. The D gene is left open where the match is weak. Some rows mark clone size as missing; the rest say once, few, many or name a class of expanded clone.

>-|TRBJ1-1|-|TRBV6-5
TGTGCCAGCAGCGCTTCGGACACTGAAGCTTTCTTT
CASSASDTEAFF
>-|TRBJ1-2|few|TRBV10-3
TGTGCCATCAGTGAAAAGGAGATAAACTATGGCTACACCTTC
CAISEKEINYGYTF
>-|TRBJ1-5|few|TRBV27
TGTGCCAGCAGTATCTTCCAGCCGGTTAATAGCAATCAGCCCCAGCATTTT
CASSIFQPVNSNQPQHF
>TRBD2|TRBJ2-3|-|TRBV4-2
TGTGCCAGCAGCCAGCTAGCGGGGGGTTTCACAGATACGCAGTATTTT
CASSQLAGGFTDTQYF
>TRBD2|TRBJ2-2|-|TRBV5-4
TGTGCCAGCAGCTTTCCCAGCGGGGACACCGGGGAGCTGTTTTTT
CASSFPSGDTGELFF
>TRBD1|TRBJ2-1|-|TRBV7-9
TGTGCCACCAGCAATTACAGGGGGGAGCCCTACAATGAGCAGTTCTTC
CATSNYRGEPYNEQFF
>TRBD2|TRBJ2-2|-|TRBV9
TGTGCCAGCAGCGTACCCGGGACTAGCGGAAAAAACACCGGGGAGCTGTTTTTT
CASSVPGTSGKNTGELFF
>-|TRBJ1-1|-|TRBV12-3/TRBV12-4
TGTGCCAGCAGTTTAGAATTTAGCGCGACTGAAGCTTTCTTT
CASSLEFSATEAFF
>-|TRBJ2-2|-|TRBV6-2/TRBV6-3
TGTGCCAGCAAGTCCTCGGGGGTAGGGGAGCTGTTTTTT
CASKSSGVGELFF
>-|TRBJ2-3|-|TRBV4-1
TGCGCCAGCAGCCCAATCGGGAGCGGCACAGATACGCAGTATTTT
CASSPIGSGTDTQYF
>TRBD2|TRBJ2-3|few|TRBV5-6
TGTGCCAGCAGCTTGGCGGTAGCGGGGGCCACAGATACGCAGTATTTT
CASSLAVAGATDTQYF
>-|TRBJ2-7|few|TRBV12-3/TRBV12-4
TGTGCCAGCAGTGGCGGCCTGCGGGACGAGCAGTACTTC
CASSGGLRDEQYF
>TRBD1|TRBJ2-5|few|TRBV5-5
TGTGCCAGCAGCCGTACCACAGGGGGGTTCCAAGAGACCCAGTACTTC
CASSRTTGGFQETQYF
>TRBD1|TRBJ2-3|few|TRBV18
TGTGCCAGCTCTTACTACAGGGGGCCCGCAGATACGCAGTATTTT
CASSYYRGPADTQYF
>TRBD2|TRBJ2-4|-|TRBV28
TGTGCCAGCAGTAAGAGACTAGCGGGCTCGACTCTAGCCAAAAACATTCAGTACTTC
CASSKRLAGSTLAKNIQYF
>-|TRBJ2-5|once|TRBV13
TGTGCCAGCAGCTCCCGAGTCACAGCCCTAGAGACCCAGTACTTC
CASSSRVTALETQYF
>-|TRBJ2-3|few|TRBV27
TGTGCCAGCAGTTTAGAGTTTCGCACAGATACGCAGTATTTT
CASSLEFRTDTQYF
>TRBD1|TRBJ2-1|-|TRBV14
TGTGCCAGCAGCCCTGTTAGGGACAGGACGAACAATGAGCAGTTCTTC
CASSPVRDRTNNEQFF
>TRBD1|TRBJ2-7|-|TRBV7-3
TGTGCCAGCAGCTTAACAGGCGACAGGGTCACCGAGCAGTACTTC
CASSLTGDRVTEQYF
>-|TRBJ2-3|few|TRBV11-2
TGTGCCAGCAGCCCAGTTCGCGGGGGCGGGCCAGATACGCAGTATTTT
CASSPVRGGGPDTQYF
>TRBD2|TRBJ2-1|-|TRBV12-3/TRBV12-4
TGTGCCAGCAAACTAGCGGGGGGTAACTACAATGAGCAGTTCTTC
CASKLAGGNYNEQFF
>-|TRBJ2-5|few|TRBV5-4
TGTGCCAGCAGCGGGGACCCTCAAGAGACCCAGTACTTC
CASSGDPQETQYF
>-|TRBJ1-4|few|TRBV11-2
TGTGCCAGCAGCTCCGACCTGCGAGGGGAAAAACTGTTTTTT
CASSSDLRGEKLFF
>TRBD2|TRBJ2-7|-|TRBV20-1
TGCAGTGCCCGGACTAGCGGCCTCTACGAGCAGTACTTC
CSARTSGLYEQYF
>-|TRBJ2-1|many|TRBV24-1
TGTGCCACCAGTGATCCCCGCATGGGTTCGCAATACAATGAGCAGTTCTTC
CATSDPRMGSQYNEQFF
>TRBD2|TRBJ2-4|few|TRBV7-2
TGTGCCAGCAGCCACACGAGCGGGGGAAACATTCAGTACTTC
CASSHTSGGNIQYF
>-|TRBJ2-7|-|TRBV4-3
TGCGCCAGCAGCCAAGATTGGGGGGCAGGCATCTACGAGCAGTACTTC
CASSQDWGAGIYEQYF
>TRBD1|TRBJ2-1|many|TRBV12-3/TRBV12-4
TGTGCCAGCAGTTTCCCCGACAGGGTATTAAATGAGCAGTTCTTC
CASSFPDRVLNEQFF
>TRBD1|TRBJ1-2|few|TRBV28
TGTGCCAGCAGTTTAGGGACAGGGTATAACTATGGCTACACCTTC
CASSLGTGYNYGYTF
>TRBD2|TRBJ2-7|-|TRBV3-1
TGTGCCAGCAGCCCCCGGGTAGCGGGGCTCCACGAGCAGTACTTC
CASSPRVAGLHEQYF
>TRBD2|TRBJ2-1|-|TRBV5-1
TGCGCCAGCAGAATCGGACTAGTCCCCTACAATGAGCAGTTCTTC
CASRIGLVPYNEQFF
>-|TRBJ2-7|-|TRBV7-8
TGTGCCAGCAGCTTAGGGGGGGGGCTTAGTATCGAGCAGTACTTC
CASSLGGGLSIEQYF
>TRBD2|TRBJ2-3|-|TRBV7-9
TGTGCCAGCAGCTTAACTAGCGGGACAACAGATACGCAGTATTTT
CASSLTSGTTDTQYF
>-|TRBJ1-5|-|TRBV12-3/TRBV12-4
TGTGCCAGCAGTCCTTGGGGGAACAATCAGCCCCAGCATTTT
CASSPWGNNQPQHF
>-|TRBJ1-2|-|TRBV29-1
TGCAGCGTTGGTCTCTCCCAATATGGCTACACCTTC
CSVGLSQYGYTF
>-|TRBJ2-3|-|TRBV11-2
TGTGCCAGCAGCTTATTCTCCGACAGGGATACGCAGTATTTT
CASSLFSDRDTQYF
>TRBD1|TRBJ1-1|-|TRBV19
TGTGCCAGTAGTATAGATAGGGACAGGGCTTCTGAAGCTTTCTTT
CASSIDRDRASEAFF
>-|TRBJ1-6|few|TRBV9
TGTGCCAGCACCGGCCTCCCGGGTAATTCACCCCTCCACTTT
CASTGLPGNSPLHF
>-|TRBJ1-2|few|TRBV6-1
TGTGCCAGCAGTGAAAGAACAGCGCAGGGCTACACCTTC
CASSERTAQGYTF
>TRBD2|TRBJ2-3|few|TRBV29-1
TGCAGCGTTGAAGGCATGGGAGGGTTTCGGTCGGTAGATACGCAGTATTTT
CSVEGMGGFRSVDTQYF
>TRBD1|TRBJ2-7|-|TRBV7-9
TGTGCCAGCAGCTTAGCCACCGGGACAGTGGGAGACGAGCAGTACTTC
CASSLATGTVGDEQYF
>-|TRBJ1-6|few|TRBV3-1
TGTGCCAGCAGCCGCCGTGCTCATAATTCACCCCTCCACTTT
CASSRRAHNSPLHF
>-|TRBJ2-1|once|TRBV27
TGTGCCAGCATGGGGGGGGGACAGGTCTACAATGAGCAGTTCTTC
CASMGGGQVYNEQFF
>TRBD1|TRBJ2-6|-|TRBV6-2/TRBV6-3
TGTGCCAGTACCGACGGACAGGGAAGCCCTGGGGCCAACGTCCTGACTTTC
CASTDGQGSPGANVLTF
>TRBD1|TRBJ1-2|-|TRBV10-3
TGTGCCATCGGCGCTGAAGGGACAGGGTATGGCTACACCTTC
CAIGAEGTGYGYTF
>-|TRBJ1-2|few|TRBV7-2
TGTGCCAGCAGCTTAAACCCGCAGTCTTATGGCTACACCTTC
CASSLNPQSYGYTF
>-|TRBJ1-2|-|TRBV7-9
TGTAGCACCCTAGACAGGAACTATGGCTACACCTTC
CSTLDRNYGYTF
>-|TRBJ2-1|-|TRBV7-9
TGTGCCAGCAGCTTAGAAATGACTAGCTCCTACAATGAGCAGTTCTTC
CASSLEMTSSYNEQFF
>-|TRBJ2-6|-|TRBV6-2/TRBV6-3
TGTGCCAGCAGTTCCCGCCACCTGACCAGCTCTGGGGCCAACGTCCTGACTTTC
CASSSRHLTSSGANVLTF
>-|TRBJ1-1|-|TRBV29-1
TGCAGCGCCGGAGCTCTGAACACTGAAGCTTTCTTT
CSAGALNTEAFF
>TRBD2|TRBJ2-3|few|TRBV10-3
TGTGCTATCGGCCCGGGACTAGCGGACCGAGATACGCAGTATTTT
CAIGPGLADRDTQYF
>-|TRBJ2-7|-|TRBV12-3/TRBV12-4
TGTGCCAGCAGTCCACCCTTGGGGGCCTACGAGCAGTACTTC
CASSPPLGAYEQYF
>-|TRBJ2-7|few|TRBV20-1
TGCAGTGCTAGCGGGGGGCCCTCCTACGAGCAGTACTTC
CSASGGPSYEQYF
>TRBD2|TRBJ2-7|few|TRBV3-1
TGTGCCAGCAGCCAAGTGTCTAGCGGGAGAACCTACGAGCAGTACTTC
CASSQVSSGRTYEQYF
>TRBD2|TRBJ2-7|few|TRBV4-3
TGCGCCAGCAGCCAAGACCGAGCGGGAGGGCGGTACGAGCAGTACTTC
CASSQDRAGGRYEQYF
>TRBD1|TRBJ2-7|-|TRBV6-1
TGTGCCAGCAGTGAATATGGCAGGGGGTCCTACGAGCAGTACTTC
CASSEYGRGSYEQYF
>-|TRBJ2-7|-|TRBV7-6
TGTGCCAGCAGCCCAATACCGCATAGGGTGTTTTCCTACGAGCAGTACTTC
CASSPIPHRVFSYEQYF
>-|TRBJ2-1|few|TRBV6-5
TGTGCCAGCAGTTACGCAGTTTACAATGAGCAGTTCTTC
CASSYAVYNEQFF
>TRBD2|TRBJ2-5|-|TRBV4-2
TGTGCCAGCAGCCAAGATGGGCTAGCGGGGGCGGCCAGGGAAGAGACCCAGTACTTC
CASSQDGLAGAAREETQYF